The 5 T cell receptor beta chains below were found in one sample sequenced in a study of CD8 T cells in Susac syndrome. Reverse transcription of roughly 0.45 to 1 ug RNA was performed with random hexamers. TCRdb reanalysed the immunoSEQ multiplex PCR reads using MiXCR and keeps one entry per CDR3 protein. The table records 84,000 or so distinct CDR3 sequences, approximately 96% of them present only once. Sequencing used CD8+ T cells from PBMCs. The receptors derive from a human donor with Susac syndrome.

The CDR3 here is CASSLGSCCLVGGEQYV. DNA for the CDR3: TGTGCCAGCAGCTTAGGCTCCTGCTGTTTAGTTGGGGGCGAGCAGTACGTC. V is TRBV13 and J is TRBJ2-7, with D tentatively TRBD1 or TRBD2 (5 bases each). V was trimmed by 0 bases and J by 6 bases, leaving 21 bases between them. The germline CDR1 and CDR2 sequences are PRHDT and FYEKMQ (reference sequence). The CDR3 covers 17 residues.

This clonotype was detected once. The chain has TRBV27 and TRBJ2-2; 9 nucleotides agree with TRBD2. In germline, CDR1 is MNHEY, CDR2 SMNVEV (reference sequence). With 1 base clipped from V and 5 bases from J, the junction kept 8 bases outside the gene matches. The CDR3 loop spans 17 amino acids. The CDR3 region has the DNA TGTGCCAGCAGTTTATATTATCGTAGCGGGAGTACCGGGGAGCTGTTTTTT. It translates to CASSLYYRSGSTGELFF.

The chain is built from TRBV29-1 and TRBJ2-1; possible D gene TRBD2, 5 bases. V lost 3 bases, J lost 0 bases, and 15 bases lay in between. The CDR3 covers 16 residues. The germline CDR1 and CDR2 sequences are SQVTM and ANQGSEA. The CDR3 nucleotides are TGCAGCGTTGATCTAACGGGGAAAGGCTCCTACAATGAGCAGTTCTTC. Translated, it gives CSVDLTGKGSYNEQFF.

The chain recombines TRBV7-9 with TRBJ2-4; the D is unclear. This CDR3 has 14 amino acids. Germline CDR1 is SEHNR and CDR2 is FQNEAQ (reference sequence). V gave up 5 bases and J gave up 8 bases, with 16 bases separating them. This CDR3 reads CASSLTTPLHIQYF. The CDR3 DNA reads TGTGCCAGCAGCCTAACAACCCCCCTGCACATTCAGTACTTC.

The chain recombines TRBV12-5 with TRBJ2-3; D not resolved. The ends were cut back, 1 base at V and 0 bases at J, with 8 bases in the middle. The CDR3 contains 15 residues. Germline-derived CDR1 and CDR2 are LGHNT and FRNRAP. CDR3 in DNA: TGTGCTAGTGGTTTGGGGACGGACAGCACAGATACGCAGTATTTT. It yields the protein CASGLGTDSTDTQYF. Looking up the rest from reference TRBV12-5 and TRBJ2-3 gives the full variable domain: DARVTQTPRHKVTEMGQEVTMRCQPILGHNTVFWYRQTMMQGLELLAYFRNRAPLDDSGMPKDRFSAEMPDATLATLKIQPSEPRDSAVYFCASGLGTDSTDTQYFGPGTRLTVL.